This record looks at one TCR beta chain sequence and its context. This entry comes from a study of OX40 agonist ivuxolimab in advanced cancers. Assay: immunoSEQ multiplex PCR; the TCRdb copy retains only in-frame clones and omits some. The sample has tens of thousands of clones; approximately 89% are singletons. The material was CD4+ or CD8+ T cells sorted from blood, obtained in a trial of the OX40 agonist ivuxolimab. This receptor was obtained from an adult with an advanced solid tumor such as melanoma, head and neck, liver or kidney cancer.

The CDR3 DNA is TGTGCCAGCAGCTTTGGAAACTACGAGCAGTACTTC. Translated, it gives CASSFGNYEQYF. The J gene is TRBJ2-7, the V gene TRBV7-6; D unclear. Between the trimmed V and J ends, which lost 3 bases and 3 bases, there was a span of 6 bases. The germline CDR1 and CDR2 sequences are SGHVS and FNYEAQ. The CDR3 is made up of 12 amino acids.